This T cell receptor (beta chain) was profiled in a study of OX40 agonist ivuxolimab in advanced cancers. Measured with immunoSEQ multiplex PCR; TCRdb has only the in-frame clones, and not every one. This sample has 60,000 to 75,000 clones, with more than 75% found just once. On this clone itself: Its antigen is unknown.

This CDR3 is 15 amino acids long. CDR1 and CDR2 from the germline V gene are SGHTA and FQGNSA. V trimming: 4 bases; J trimming: 7 bases; junction bases outside the gene matches: 8. Study-wide results and caveats: Among the least clonally expanded were partial responders at 0.1-3.0 mg/kg.

This sample comprised CD4+ or CD8+ T cells sorted from blood, obtained in a trial of the OX40 agonist ivuxolimab. This sequence was found in an adult with an advanced solid tumor such as melanoma, head and neck, liver or kidney cancer. The chain combines TRBV7-2 with TRBJ2-1, with 9 bases that match TRBD1. The CDR3, as DNA: TGTGCCAGCAGCTCGGGACAGGGTGTTACGAATGAGCAGTTCTTC. Amino acid sequence: CASSSGQGVTNEQFF.